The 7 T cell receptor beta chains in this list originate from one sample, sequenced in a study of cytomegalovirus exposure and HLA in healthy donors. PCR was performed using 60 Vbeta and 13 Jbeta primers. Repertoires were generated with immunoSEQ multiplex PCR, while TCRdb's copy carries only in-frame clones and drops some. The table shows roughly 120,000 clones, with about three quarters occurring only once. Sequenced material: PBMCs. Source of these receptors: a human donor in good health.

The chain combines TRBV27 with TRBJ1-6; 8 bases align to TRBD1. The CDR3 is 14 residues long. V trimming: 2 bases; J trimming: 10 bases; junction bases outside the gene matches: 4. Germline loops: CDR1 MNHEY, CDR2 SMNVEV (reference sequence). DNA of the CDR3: TGTGCCAGCAGTTTAGGACAGGGTGCGTCACCCCTCCACTTT. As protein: CASSLGQGASPLHF.

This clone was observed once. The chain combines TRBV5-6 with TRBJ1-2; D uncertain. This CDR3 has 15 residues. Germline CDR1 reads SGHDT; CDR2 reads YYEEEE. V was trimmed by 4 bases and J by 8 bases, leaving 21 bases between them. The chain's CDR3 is CASSPTRKEMVGYTF. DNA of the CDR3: TGTGCCAGCAGCCCTACGAGGAAGGAGATGGTCGGCTACACCTTC.

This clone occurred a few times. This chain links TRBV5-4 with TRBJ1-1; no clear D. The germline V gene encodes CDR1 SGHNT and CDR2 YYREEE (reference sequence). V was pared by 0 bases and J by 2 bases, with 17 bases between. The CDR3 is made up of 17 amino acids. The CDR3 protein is CASSLAAWAGSNTEAFF. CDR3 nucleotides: TGTGCCAGCAGCTTGGCCGCTTGGGCAGGCAGCAACACTGAAGCTTTCTTT. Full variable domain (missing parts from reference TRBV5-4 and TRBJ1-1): ETGVTQSPTHLIKTRGQQVTLRCSSQSGHNTVSWYQQALGQGPQFIFQYYREEENGRGNFPPRFSGLQFPNYSSELNVNALELDDSALYLCASSLAAWAGSNTEAFFGQGTRLTVV.

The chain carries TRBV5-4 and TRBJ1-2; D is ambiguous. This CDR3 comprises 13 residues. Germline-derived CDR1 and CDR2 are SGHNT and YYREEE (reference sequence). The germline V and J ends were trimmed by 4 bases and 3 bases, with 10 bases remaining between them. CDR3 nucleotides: TGTGCCAGCAGCCAAGCCGATTACTATGGCTACACCTTC. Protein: CASSQADYYGYTF.

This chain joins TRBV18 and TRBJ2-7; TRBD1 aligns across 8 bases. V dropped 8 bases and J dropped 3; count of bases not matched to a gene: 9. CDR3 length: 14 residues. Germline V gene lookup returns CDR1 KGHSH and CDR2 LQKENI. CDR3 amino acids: CASALDRASYEQYF. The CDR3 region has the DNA TGTGCCAGCGCACTGGACAGGGCGAGCTACGAGCAGTACTTC.

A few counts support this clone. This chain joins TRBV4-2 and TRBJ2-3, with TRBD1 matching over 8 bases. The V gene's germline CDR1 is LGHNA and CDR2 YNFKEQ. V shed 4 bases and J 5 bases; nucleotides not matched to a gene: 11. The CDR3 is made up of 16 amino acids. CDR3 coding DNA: TGTGCCAGCAGCCCTGCAACACAGGGGGGTTTAGATACGCAGTATTTT. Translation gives CASSPATQGGLDTQYF.

The CDR3 DNA sequence: TGTGCCAGCAGAATTAATAGCGCCTACAATGAGCAGTTCTTC. This translates into CASRINSAYNEQFF. This chain links TRBV6-5 with TRBJ2-1; tentatively, D is TRBD2 (5 bases). CDR1 is MNHEY and CDR2 is SVGAGI in the germline V gene. Trimming stripped 6 bases from V and 2 bases from J, with 11 bases between. The CDR3 runs 14 residues.